This T cell receptor (beta chain) was identified during a study of sequential checkpoint blockade in melanoma. CDR1 and CDR2 from the germline V gene are MNHGY and SAAAGT. CDR3 length equals 14 residues. Trimming left V 2 bases short and J 6 bases short, with 12 bases between. Only in-frame clones appear in the TCRdb table, and some are missing; sequencing was by immunoSEQ multiplex PCR. The sample records some 13,000 clones, 20% to 25% being singletons. Treatment noted: randomized to nivolumab then ipilimumab (arm A) or the reverse (arm B). The source of this sequence is a human donor with melanoma. The source material was tumor tissue (inferred from file names), sampled from a patient given nivolumab and ipilimumab in sequence. The rearrangement links TRBV6-8 to TRBJ2-3; the D is unclear. The DNA for the CDR3 is TGTGCCAGCAGTTACAGAGCCCCCTCCGATACGCAGTATTTT. Its translation is CASSYRAPSDTQYF.